The 6 T cell receptor beta chains below all came from one sample that was sequenced in a study of blood T cell repertoires in COVID-19. Only in-frame clones appear in the TCRdb table, and some are missing; sequencing was by immunoSEQ multiplex PCR. The data contain 150,000 to 200,000 clones, approximately 87% of them singletons. Sequencing used peripheral blood. The receptors stem from a woman under 30 who had recovered from COVID-19.

The chain combines TRBV3-1 (or the pseudogene TRBV3-2) with TRBJ2-3, with 9 positions matching TRBD2. Germline loops: CDR1 LGHDT, CDR2 YNNKEL (reference sequence). The J segment lost 1 base and the V segment lost 1 base, leaving 12 bases of the junction unmatched. This CDR3 is built from 19 residues. The CDR3 loop is CASSQGTAGGPSRTDTQYF. As DNA, the CDR3 is TGTGCCAGCAGCCAAGGGACAGCGGGGGGACCTTCTCGCACAGATACGCAGTATTTT.

The rearrangement joins TRBV29-1 to TRBJ2-7, with 7 bases fitting TRBD1. The CDR3 has 13 residues. The germline CDR1 and CDR2 sequences are SQVTM and ANQGSEA. V lost 1 base to trimming and J lost 5 bases; unmatched junction nucleotides: 5. In DNA, the CDR3 is TGCAGCGTTGAAGGGACAGGCGGCGACGAGCAGTACTTC. Its protein product is CSVEGTGGDEQYF.

The gene calls are TRBV4-3 and TRBJ1-1, with D maybe TRBD1 (5 bases). With 2 bases removed from V and 4 bases from J, the gap between germline ends came to 23 bases. CDR1 is LGHNA and CDR2 is YSLEER in the germline V gene. The CDR3 contains 18 residues. The CDR3 coding sequence is TGCGCCAGCAGCCAACCCCGCGGGGGTTCTTGGTTTGGCACTGAAGCTTTCTTT. Translating gives CASSQPRGGSWFGTEAFF.

V gene TRBV4-3 combines with J gene TRBJ1-2, with a possible D match to TRBD1 (6 bases). V was shortened by 0 bases and J by 0 bases, with 11 bases between the two germline ends. The CDR3 consists of 16 residues. The germline CDR1 and CDR2 sequences are LGHNA and YSLEER. CDR3 coding DNA: TGCGCCAGCAGCCAAGACCCCCAGGGGCCTAACTATGGCTACACCTTC. Protein product: CASSQDPQGPNYGYTF.

The chain couples TRBV18 to TRBJ2-5; the D is unclear. The germline V gene has CDR1 KGHSH and CDR2 LQKENI. CDR3 length equals 15 residues. The V and J ends lost 0 bases and 2 bases respectively, with 10 bases between them. The CDR3: CASSPPSFFQETQYF. The CDR3 bases are TGTGCCAGCTCACCACCGAGTTTTTTTCAAGAGACCCAGTACTTC.

The CDR3 spells CASTADRPGSGANVLTF. The CDR3 DNA reads TGTGCCAGCACCGCGGACAGGCCCGGCTCTGGGGCCAACGTCCTGACTTTC. The chain recombines TRBV27 with TRBJ2-6, with 7 bases that match TRBD1. Losses at the gene ends were 7 bases for V and 0 bases for J; bases not matched to a gene: 9. Germline CDR1 and CDR2: MNHEY and SMNVEV (reference sequence). The CDR3 is 17 amino acids.